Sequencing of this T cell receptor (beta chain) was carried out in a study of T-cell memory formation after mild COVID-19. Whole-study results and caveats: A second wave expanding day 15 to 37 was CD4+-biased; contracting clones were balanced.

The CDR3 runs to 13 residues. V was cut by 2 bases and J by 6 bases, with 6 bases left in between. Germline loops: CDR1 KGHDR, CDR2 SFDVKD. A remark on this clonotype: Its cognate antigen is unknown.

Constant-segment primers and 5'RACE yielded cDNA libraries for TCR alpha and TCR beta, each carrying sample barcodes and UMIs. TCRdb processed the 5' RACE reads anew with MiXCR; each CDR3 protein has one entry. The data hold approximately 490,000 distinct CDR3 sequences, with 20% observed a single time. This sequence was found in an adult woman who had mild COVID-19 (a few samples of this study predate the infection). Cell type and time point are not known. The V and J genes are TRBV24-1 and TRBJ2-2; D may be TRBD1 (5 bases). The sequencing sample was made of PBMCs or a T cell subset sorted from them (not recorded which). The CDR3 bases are TGTGCCACCAGTGATTCAGGGTCCGGGGAGCTGTTTTTT. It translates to CATSDSGSGELFF.